This is a list of T cell receptor beta chains from one sample in a study of T-cell reconstitution after alpha-beta-depleted transplantation in children. TCRdb reprocessed the PCR reads via MiXCR and lists one record per CDR3 protein. Of about 72,000 distinct CDR3 sequences listed, about 7% are singletons. The specimen was PBMCs from the stem cell graft donor, collected from the stem cell graft. These receptors originate from a human donor who donated a stem cell graft to a child with acute lymphoblastic leukemia. The CDR3 runs from the conserved cysteine through the conserved F or W. D genes are given only for firm matches. Where a row states a size, it is once, few, many or the class of an expanded clone; other rows omit it.

>TRBJ1-1|TRBV6-2/TRBV6-3|NA|few
CASLSSSEAFF
TGTGCCAGCCTCTCTAGTTCTGAAGCTTTCTTT
>TRBJ2-1|TRBV19|TRBD2|NA
CASPPPGLAGANEQFF
TGTGCCAGTCCCCCCCCGGGACTAGCGGGAGCCAATGAGCAGTTCTTC
>TRBJ2-3|TRBV9|NA|NA
CASSPRHGPTQYF
TGTGCCAGCAGCCCTCGACACGGACCGACGCAGTATTTT
>TRBJ2-3|TRBV29-1|NA|NA
CSVEQGDSDTQYF
TGCAGCGTTGAACAGGGGGACTCAGATACGCAGTATTTT
>TRBJ2-3|TRBV20-1|TRBD2|many
CSARMGATSGRTDTQYF
TGCAGTGCTAGAATGGGTGCGACTAGCGGGAGAACAGATACGCAGTATTTT
>TRBJ1-4|TRBV7-9|NA|many
CASGTTTNEKLFF
TGTGCCAGCGGCACTACAACTAATGAAAAACTGTTTTTT
>TRBJ2-7|TRBV29-1|NA|many
CSVPGTNYEQYF
TGCAGCGTTCCCGGGACAAACTACGAGCAGTACTTC
>TRBJ1-4|TRBV20-1|NA|many
CSANPGQRATNEKLFF
TGCAGTGCCAATCCCGGGCAGCGTGCAACTAATGAAAAACTGTTTTTT
>TRBJ1-5|TRBV7-2|TRBD1|many
CASSPGQGRGANQPQHF
TGTGCCAGCAGTCCCGGACAGGGACGAGGGGCCAATCAGCCCCAGCATTTT
>TRBJ2-7|TRBV5-1|NA|many
CASSPGQGTRAYEQYF
TGCGCCAGCAGCCCAGGTCAGGGGACCAGGGCCTACGAGCAGTACTTC
>TRBJ2-5|TRBV11-1|NA|few
CASSYRQGAGKETQYF
TGTGCCAGCAGCTACCGCCAAGGGGCGGGGAAGGAGACCCAGTACTTC
>TRBJ2-3|TRBV24-1|TRBD2|many
CATSDPLAGATDTQYF
TGTGCCACCAGTGACCCACTAGCGGGAGCGACAGATACGCAGTATTTT
>TRBJ1-2|TRBV10-3|TRBD1|many
CAIRGQGYGYTF
TGTGCCATCAGGGGACAGGGTTATGGCTACACCTTC
>TRBJ2-7|TRBV7-2|TRBD2|NA
CASSLAPLAGDEQYF
TGTGCCAGCAGCTTAGCTCCACTAGCGGGGGACGAGCAGTACTTC
>TRBJ2-1|TRBV20-1|NA|many
CSARVRQGPHNEQFF
TGCAGTGCTAGAGTGCGGCAGGGTCCCCACAATGAGCAGTTCTTC
>TRBJ2-2|TRBV5-1|TRBD1|many
CASSSGQGVPGELFF
TGCGCCAGCAGCTCGGGACAGGGGGTCCCCGGGGAGCTGTTTTTT
>TRBJ2-1|TRBV20-1|TRBD2|many
CSATGLAGGLENEQFF
TGCAGTGCAACTGGACTAGCGGGGGGGTTGGAGAATGAGCAGTTCTTC
>TRBJ2-2|TRBV7-3|NA|many
CASSPIRVTNTGELFF
TGTGCCAGCAGCCCCATCAGGGTTACGAACACCGGGGAGCTGTTTTTT
>TRBJ2-2|TRBV7-8|NA|many
CASSASWINTGELFF
TGTGCCAGCAGCGCGAGCTGGATCAACACCGGGGAGCTGTTTTTT
>TRBJ1-2|TRBV20-1|NA|many
CSARDRPVAFGYTF
TGCAGTGCTAGAGATAGGCCCGTAGCGTTTGGCTACACCTTC
>TRBJ1-5|TRBV24-1|NA|NA
CATKSSSSVYSNQPQHF
TGTGCCACTAAGTCCTCTTCCAGCGTCTATAGCAATCAGCCCCAGCATTTT
>TRBJ2-7|TRBV6-2/TRBV6-3|NA|NA
CASSYSKGGPATGEQYF
TGTGCCAGCAGTTACTCGAAGGGAGGTCCTGCTACGGGCGAGCAGTACTTC
>TRBJ1-2|TRBV15|NA|many
CAASRGYGYTF
TGTGCCGCCTCCCGTGGTTATGGCTACACCTTC
>TRBJ2-2|TRBV7-2|NA|NA
CASSLAATGELFF
TGTGCCAGCAGCTTAGCGGCCACCGGGGAGCTGTTTTTT
>TRBJ2-5|TRBV29-1|NA|many
CSVEGGVGDIEETQYF
TGCAGCGTTGAAGGTGGGGTAGGGGACATCGAAGAGACCCAGTACTTC
>TRBJ1-4|TRBV12-3/TRBV12-4|NA|few
CASTPASPGVDRKLFF
TGTGCCAGCACCCCTGCGTCCCCAGGGGTGGACCGGAAACTGTTTTTT
>TRBJ1-1|TRBV5-1|NA|many
CASSLGVGGSAFF
TGCGCCAGCAGCTTGGGGGTGGGGGGCTCGGCTTTCTTT
>TRBJ2-2|TRBV10-3|TRBD1|many
CAIRGTGPNTGELFF
TGTGCCATCAGGGGGACAGGGCCAAACACCGGGGAGCTGTTTTTT
>TRBJ1-1|TRBV7-9|NA|many
CAEGTTNTEAFF
TGTGCCGAAGGGACAACTAACACTGAAGCTTTCTTT